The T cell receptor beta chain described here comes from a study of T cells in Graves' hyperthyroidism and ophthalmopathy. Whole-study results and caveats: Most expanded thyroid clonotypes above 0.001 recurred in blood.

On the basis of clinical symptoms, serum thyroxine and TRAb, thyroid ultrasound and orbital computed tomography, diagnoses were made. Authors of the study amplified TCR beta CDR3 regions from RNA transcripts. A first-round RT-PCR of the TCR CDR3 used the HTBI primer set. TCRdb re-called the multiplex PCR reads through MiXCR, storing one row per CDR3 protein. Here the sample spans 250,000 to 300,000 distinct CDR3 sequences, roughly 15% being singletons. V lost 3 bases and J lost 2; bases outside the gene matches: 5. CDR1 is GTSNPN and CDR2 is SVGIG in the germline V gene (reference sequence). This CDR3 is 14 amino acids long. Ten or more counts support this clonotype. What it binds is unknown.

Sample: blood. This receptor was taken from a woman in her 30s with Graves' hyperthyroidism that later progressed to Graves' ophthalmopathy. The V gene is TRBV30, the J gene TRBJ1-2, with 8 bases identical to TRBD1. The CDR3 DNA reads TGTGCCTGGAGCTTCACAGGGGGGAACTATGGCTACACCTTC. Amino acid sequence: CAWSFTGGNYGYTF.